This T cell receptor beta chain was retrieved from a study of post-analysis software for immune sequencing data. General study results and limits: Five or six TRBV segments, TRBV5-6, TRBV5-1 and TRBV20-1 among them, were found more frequent in patients than controls. Multiple sclerosis patients showed significantly lower normalized Chao1 diversity than controls did. Samples from one preparation batch, clustered by F measure, grouped strongly together.

There are a few counts of this clonotype. What it recognizes is unknown. The CDR3 runs to 15 residues. Germline-derived CDR1 and CDR2 are DFQATT and SNEGSKA (reference sequence). J was trimmed by 6 bases and V by 4 bases; bases with no gene match: 9. Each TCR beta cDNA library carried unique molecular identifiers. The source material, about 0.9 to 11 million T cells, gave rise to 500,000 or so cDNA molecules. TCRdb redid the calling of the PCR reads with MiXCR, one entry per CDR3 protein. The table includes 650,000 to 850,000 distinct CDR3 sequences, approximately 57% detected once. The sample taken for sequencing was blood. The chain carries TRBV20-1 and TRBJ2-3, with 11 bases lining up with TRBD2. This clonotype originated in a girl aged 10 to 17 with multiple sclerosis. The DNA for the CDR3 is TGCAGTGCTACGGGACTAGCGGTATCTTCGGATACGCAGTATTTT. It is translated as CSATGLAVSSDTQYF.